Described below is a single T cell receptor beta chain sequence and its context. The antigen remains undetermined. These data originate in a study of cytomegalovirus exposure and HLA in healthy donors. The V segment lost 10 bases and the J segment 4 bases; nucleotides outside the gene matches: 7. Germline V lookup: CDR1 KGHSH, CDR2 LQKENI. This CDR3 has 13 residues. The study's findings and limits: Highly shared sequence variants in one cluster were likely a sequencing artifact.

13 Jbeta primers and 60 Vbeta primers were used for the PCR. TCRdb's copy holds only in-frame clones and misses some; the assay was immunoSEQ multiplex PCR. The table records about 140,000 clones, roughly 82% of them present only once. The sequenced sample was PBMCs. The chain joins TRBV18 to TRBJ1-2; TRBD1 matches 9 bases. The sequence came from a young man in good health and CMV-seronegative. CDR3 protein: CATGTGLFYGYTF. The CDR3 bases are TGTGCCACCGGGACAGGGCTTTTCTATGGCTACACCTTC.